The TCR beta chain under discussion was sequenced for a study of T cell responses to AZD1222 COVID-19 vaccine. Notes on the study in general: Clonal diversity was possibly underestimated, and the donors were mostly white British, with more females. Nearly half of spike-specific TCRs reportedly target variant regions that are unmutated in the B.1.351 and B.1.1.7 variants.

Trimming left V 6 bases short and J 7 bases short, with 12 bases between. The CDR3 totals 11 residues. Germline CDR1 is DFQATT and CDR2 is SNEGSKA (reference sequence). For this clone: Its specificity is unknown.

Clones were sequenced by immunoSEQ multiplex PCR, and TCRdb holds only the in-frame ones, with some missing. This sample yields about 140,000 clones, of which approximately 90% are seen a single time; around 2.8% belongs to the top ten. The sequence was collected from an adult in good health. The rearrangement uses TRBV20-1 and TRBJ1-1; D ambiguous. Sequenced material: peripheral blood, taken on day 0 of AZD1222 vaccination. The CDR3 DNA reads TGCAGTGCGCAAATCCAGGTTGAAGCTTTCTTT. Its translation: CSAQIQVEAFF.